The clone carrying this TCR beta chain was recorded only once. Its target is not known. Germline CDR1 is SGHTA and CDR2 is FQGNSA. The CDR3 runs 15 residues. V lost 0 bases, J lost 7 bases, and 6 bases stayed unmatched. These data come from a study of Ad26.COV2.S vaccination and SARS-CoV-2 variants. Overall study: The donor was enrolled in the Ad26.COV2.S arm of the COV1001 trial. Once, or twice with 56 days between doses, Ad26.COV2.S was given intramuscularly. Notes on the study in general: Analyses of TCR breadth and depth may have underestimated total T cell responses. Vaccine recipients showed a spike-specific TCR breadth that was higher than in placebo recipients.

The table came from immunoSEQ multiplex PCR; TCRdb's copy has only in-frame clones and leaves some out. The sample has roughly 320,000 clones, around nine tenths seen once. The sample's treatment: some 20 received Ad26.COV2.S at low or high dose, single or two shots; 5 received placebo; per-sample allocation not given. Each sample was drawn 63 days after the first injection (of vaccine or placebo). The chain combines TRBV7-2 with TRBJ2-1, with 7 bases identical to TRBD2. This clonotype was sampled from a person aged 18-60 years who received the Ad26.COV2.S COVID-19 vaccine or a placebo. Material: peripheral blood, obtained in a trial of Ad26.COV2.S vaccine versus placebo. The CDR3 DNA reads TGTGCCAGCAGCTTAGCGATGGGGGGGGGTAATGAGCAGTTCTTC. As protein: CASSLAMGGGNEQFF.